The present T cell receptor beta chain was sequenced within a study of T-cell reconstitution after alpha-beta-depleted transplantation in children. Germline-derived CDR1 and CDR2 are MNHEY and SVGAGI. V trimming: 4 bases; J trimming: 4 bases; junction bases outside the gene matches: 5. The CDR3 is 16 amino acids. During its preparation, the TCRbeta library received unique molecular identifiers. MiXCR was run by TCRdb on the PCR reads, yielding one entry per CDR3 protein. The data contain about half a million distinct CDR3 sequences, around 13% of them singletons. This clonotype showed up many times. This clonotype originated in a human donor who donated a stem cell graft to a child with combined immunodeficiency. Specimen: PBMCs from the stem cell graft donor, collected from the stem cell graft. The rearrangement uses TRBV6-5 and TRBJ2-1, with TRBD2 identical over 12 bases. Here the CDR3 reads CASSSRTSGVYNEQFF. DNA for the CDR3: TGTGCCAGCAGTTCCCGGACTAGCGGGGTATACAATGAGCAGTTCTTC.